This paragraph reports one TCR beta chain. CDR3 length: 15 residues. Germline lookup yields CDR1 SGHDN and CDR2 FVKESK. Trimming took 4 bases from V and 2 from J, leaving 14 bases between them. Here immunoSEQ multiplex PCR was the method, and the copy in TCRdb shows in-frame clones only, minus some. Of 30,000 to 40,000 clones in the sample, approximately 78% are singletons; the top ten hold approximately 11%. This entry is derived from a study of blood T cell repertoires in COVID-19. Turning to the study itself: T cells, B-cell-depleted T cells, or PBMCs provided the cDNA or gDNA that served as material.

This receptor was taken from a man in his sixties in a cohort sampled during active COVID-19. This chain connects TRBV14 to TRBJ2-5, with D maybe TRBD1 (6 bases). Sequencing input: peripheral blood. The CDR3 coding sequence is TGTGCCAGCAGCCGATTACCCGGACAGCAAGAGACCCAGTACTTC. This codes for CASSRLPGQQETQYF.